Shown below are 25 T cell receptor beta chains from a single sample sequenced in a study of human T cells and chemical hapten exposure. The time point: patch test 3, about 24 weeks after DPC sensitization. Treatment defined: therapeutic diphenylcyclopropenone sensitization with weekly scalp DPC. TCRdb independently ran MiXCR on the RACE reads; one entry per CDR3 protein. Among roughly 84,000 distinct CDR3 sequences listed, 11% were seen once. The source material was whole blood, sampled in connection with sensitization to the hapten diphenylcyclopropenone (DPC). The receptors originated from a woman aged 50 to 65 with alopecia areata. Some clones in this sample may be carry-over from other donors' samples.

This clonotype was observed at least ten times. An end of the junction does not agree with germline; a read error may underlie this. The chain has TRBV19 and TRBJ2-7, with 8 bases that match TRBD1. This CDR3 comprises 15 residues. Germline CDR1 is LNHDA and CDR2 is SQIVND (reference sequence). CDR3: CASSPTQGAGYGQYF. As DNA, the CDR3 is TGTGCCAGTAGCCCAACCCAGGGGGCGGGCTACGGGCAGTACTTC.

V gene TRBV7-2 combines with J gene TRBJ2-7; TRBD2 matches 8 bases. Germline lookup yields CDR1 SGHTA and CDR2 FQGNSA. V lost 5 bases and J lost 7; bases outside the gene matches: 7. CDR3 length equals 13 residues. Here the CDR3 DNA reads TGTGCCAGCAGCCCTAGGACTAGCAGAGAGCAGTACTTC. Its translation: CASSPRTSREQYF.

This clonotype has ten or more counts. V is TRBV24-1 and J is TRBJ2-1; D not resolved. The length of the CDR3 is 17 residues. CDR1 is KGHDR and CDR2 is SFDVKD in the germline V gene. Trimming left V 5 bases short and J 6 bases short, with 22 bases between. CDR3 sequence: CATSGPTKDVSFNEQFF. CDR3 DNA: TGTGCCACCAGTGGCCCGACCAAGGACGTGTCTTTCAATGAGCAGTTCTTC.

The rearrangement links TRBV29-1 to TRBJ1-1, with D perhaps matching TRBD1 (6 bases). The CDR3 consists of 16 residues. V was pared by 6 bases and J by 0 bases, with 20 bases between. Germline assignment: CDR1 SQVTM and CDR2 ANQGSEA. This CDR3 reads CSVPTTPDRLNTEAFF. In nucleotides, the CDR3 is TGCAGCGTCCCCACCACCCCAGACAGGTTGAACACTGAAGCTTTCTTT.

This clonotype was detected a few times. The chain joins TRBV23-1 to TRBJ2-3; D is unresolved. Being an ORF, TRBV23-1 has a function that is uncertain. Trimming left V 0 bases short and J 2 bases short, with 15 bases between. The CDR3 has 17 amino acids. The chain's CDR3 is CASSQSKGQTYTDTQYF. The CDR3 DNA is TGCGCCAGCAGTCAATCGAAGGGCCAGACTTACACAGATACGCAGTATTTT.

This clonotype was detected ten times or more. The V and J genes are TRBV5-1 and TRBJ2-6; D call uncertain. The CDR3 contains 15 residues. The V end was cut by 0 bases, the J end by 0 bases, with 4 bases between. Germline CDR1 SGHRS, CDR2 YFSETQ. CDR3: CASSLGPSGANVLTF. CDR3 DNA: TGCGCCAGCAGCTTGGGGCCCTCTGGGGCCAACGTCCTGACTTTC.

This clonotype was seen ten or more times. V gene TRBV5-5 combines with J gene TRBJ1-2; D not certain. V was shortened by 0 bases and J by 2 bases, with 5 bases between the two germline ends. The germline V gene encodes CDR1 SGHKS and CDR2 YYEKEE (reference sequence). The CDR3 loop spans 13 amino acids. In DNA form, the CDR3 reads TGTGCCAGCAGCTTGGACGTGAACTATGGCTACACCTTC. Amino acid sequence: CASSLDVNYGYTF.

The genes are TRBV2 and TRBJ1-4, with D unclear. Germline V gives CDR1 SNHLY, CDR2 FYNNEI. V gave up 4 bases and J gave up 5 bases, with 5 bases separating them. CDR3 length: 12 amino acids. Here the CDR3 DNA reads TGTGCCAGCAGTGGTACCAATGAAAAACTGTTTTTT. It specifies CASSGTNEKLFF.

The chain couples TRBV6-7 to TRBJ2-6; 7 nucleotides agree with TRBD1. TRBV6-7 qualifies as an ORF whose function is uncertain. Trimming cost V 2 bases and J 0 bases; bases outside gene matches: 10. This CDR3 is 19 amino acids long. The CDR3 region has the DNA TGTGCCAGCAGTTACGAACGCCGGGACAGCCGCTCTGGGGCCAACGTCCTGACTTTC. Protein product: CASSYERRDSRSGANVLTF.

This clonotype was detected a few times. This sequence joins TRBV29-1 and TRBJ2-3; 7 nucleotides match TRBD1. CDR1 SQVTM and CDR2 ANQGSEA come from the germline V gene. The CDR3 totals 12 residues. V dropped 5 bases and J dropped 5; count of bases not matched to a gene: 4. Here the CDR3 reads CSVTGDGDTQYF. The CDR3 DNA reads TGCAGCGTTACAGGGGATGGAGATACGCAGTATTTT.

This clonotype showed up just once. The V and J genes are TRBV20-1 and TRBJ2-3; no reliable D call. V was cut by 4 bases and J by 6 bases, with 17 bases left in between. CDR1 is DFQATT and CDR2 is SNEGSKA in the germline V gene (reference sequence). The CDR3 totals 14 residues. The DNA for the CDR3 is TGCAGTGCTAAGTACTCCCCCCCTGTGGATACGCAGTATTTT. Amino acids: CSAKYSPPVDTQYF.

The sample holds many counts of this clonotype. The rearrangement links TRBV3-1 to TRBJ2-5, with a tentative D call TRBD2 (6 bases). The CDR3 is 13 residues long. V was trimmed by 7 bases and J by 3 bases, leaving 12 bases between them. Germline lookup yields CDR1 LGHDT and CDR2 YNNKEL (reference sequence). The CDR3: CASTLAVKETQYF. The DNA for the CDR3 is TGTGCCAGCACCTTAGCGGTTAAAGAGACCCAGTACTTC.

The rearrangement uses TRBV5-1 and TRBJ2-7; possibly TRBD2 for D (5 bases). V was trimmed by 0 bases and J by 3 bases, leaving 7 bases between them. This CDR3 has 13 residues. Germline CDR1 is SGHRS and CDR2 is YFSETQ. Written as DNA, the CDR3 is TGCGCCAGCAGCTTGGTAGAGGGCTACGAGCAGTACTTC. Translation: CASSLVEGYEQYF.

As to this clonotype: A much larger clone lies a single base off, so this may be a read error. The chain recombines TRBV29-1 with TRBJ2-7; 9 nucleotides agree with TRBD2. Germline trimming cut 6 bases from V and 6 bases from J; bases unmatched to any gene: 9. The germline V gene has CDR1 SQVTM and CDR2 ANQGSEA. The CDR3 is made up of 13 amino acids. The CDR3 DNA reads as TGCAGCGTCCGCGAAAGTAGCGGGAGCGAGCAGTACTTC. This codes for CSVRESSGSEQYF.

The chain employs TRBV6-6 and TRBJ1-5, with 9 bases aligning to TRBD1. Germline assignment: CDR1 MNHNY and CDR2 SVGAGI (reference sequence). Trimming cost V 2 bases and J 4 bases; bases outside gene matches: 3. This CDR3 is 15 amino acids long. CDR3 region: CASSYLQGANQPQHF. The CDR3 bases are TGTGCCAGCAGTTACCTACAGGGGGCTAATCAGCCCCAGCATTTT.

This clonotype was counted ten times or more. This sequence joins TRBV7-9 and TRBJ1-6; 8 positions match TRBD1. The germline V gene encodes CDR1 SEHNR and CDR2 FQNEAQ (reference sequence). The CDR3 covers 12 residues. Germline trimming cut 5 bases from V and 12 bases from J; bases unmatched to any gene: 3. CDR3 sequence reads: CASSHRGGPLHF. CDR3 nucleotides: TGTGCCAGCAGCCACAGGGGGGGACCCCTCCACTTT. Combining the CDR3 with reference TRBV7-9 and TRBJ1-6 gives the whole variable domain DTGVSQNPRHKITKRGQNVTFRCDPISEHNRLYWYRQTLGQGPEFLTYFQNEAQLEKSRLLSDRFSAERPKGSFSTLEIQRTEQGDSAMYLCASSHRGGPLHFGNGTRLTVT.

J is TRBJ2-2 and V is TRBV19, with D perhaps TRBD1 (6 bases). V was shortened by 4 bases and J by 7 bases, with 25 bases between the two germline ends. The germline V gene has CDR1 LNHDA and CDR2 SQIVND (reference sequence). This CDR3 spans 18 amino acids. The CDR3 DNA follows: TGTGCCAGTAGTACCCGAACACGTCTACAGGGTGGGAACGGGGAGCTGTTTTTT. Its protein is CASSTRTRLQGGNGELFF.

V usage is TRBV4-3 and J usage is TRBJ2-5, with D tentatively TRBD2 (5 bases). CDR1 LGHNA and CDR2 YSLEER come from the germline V gene. The CDR3 has 14 amino acids. V lost 0 bases and J lost 5, with 10 bases in between. The CDR3 DNA sequence: TGCGCCAGCAGCCAAGACCTTAGGAGGGAGACCCAGTACTTC. It specifies CASSQDLRRETQYF.

J is TRBJ2-7 and V is TRBV7-9; TRBD2 matches at 10 bases. The CDR3 has 15 amino acids. Looked up from germline, CDR1 is SEHNR and CDR2 is FQNEAQ (reference sequence). Losses at the gene ends were 3 bases for V and 2 bases for J; bases not matched to a gene: 4. The CDR3 region has the DNA TGTGCCAGCAGCTTCCTCCTAGCGGGAGCCTACGAGCAGTACTTC. This encodes CASSFLLAGAYEQYF. Variable domain in full (rest from reference TRBV7-9 and TRBJ2-7): DTGVSQNPRHKITKRGQNVTFRCDPISEHNRLYWYRQTLGQGPEFLTYFQNEAQLEKSRLLSDRFSAERPKGSFSTLEIQRTEQGDSAMYLCASSFLLAGAYEQYFGPGTRLTVT.

This clonotype was recorded many times. The chain has TRBV19 and TRBJ2-3; D is unresolved. V was cut by 3 bases and J by 4 bases, with 8 bases left in between. The CDR3 loop spans 13 amino acids. Germline CDR1 and CDR2: LNHDA and SQIVND (reference sequence). The CDR3 sequence is CASSIQRADTQYF. Here the CDR3 DNA reads TGTGCCAGTAGTATCCAGCGTGCAGATACGCAGTATTTT.

This rearrangement joins TRBV12-3 or TRBV12-4 to TRBJ2-5, with D perhaps given as TRBD1 or TRBD2 (6 bases each). Trimming removed 6 bases from V and 5 bases from J, with 13 bases in between. The CDR3 extends over 13 amino acids. CDR3 coding DNA: TGTGCCAGCAGGGACGGGGGCTGGGAGACCCAGTACTTC. This codes for CASRDGGWETQYF.

This clonotype occurred many times. The chain recombines TRBV20-1 with TRBJ1-5, with 11 positions matching TRBD1. V lost 3 bases and J lost 7; bases outside the gene matches: 8. CDR3 length equals 15 residues. CDR1 DFQATT and CDR2 SNEGSKA come from the germline V gene (reference sequence). This CDR3 is CSAREDRGREQPQHF. CDR3 coding DNA: TGCAGTGCTAGGGAGGACAGGGGGCGCGAACAGCCCCAGCATTTT.

This clonotype was recorded many times. CDR3 nucleotides: TGTGCCAGCTCACCAAAAACAGGGGGAAACAATCAGCCCCAGCATTTT. It is translated as CASSPKTGGNNQPQHF. V is TRBV18 and J is TRBJ1-5; 8 positions match TRBD1. The CDR3 is 16 amino acids. The germline gives CDR1 KGHSH, CDR2 LQKENI. Germline trimming cut 2 bases from V and 3 bases from J; bases unmatched to any gene: 6.

This chain links TRBV3-1 with TRBJ2-3; D unresolved. V was pared by 2 bases and J by 2 bases, with 8 bases between. CDR3 length: 14 residues. Germline loops: CDR1 LGHDT, CDR2 YNNKEL (reference sequence). In DNA, the CDR3 is TGTGCCAGCAGCCAATCCCTCCCCACAGATACGCAGTATTTT. This codes for CASSQSLPTDTQYF.

Notes on this clonotype: A much larger clone is a single base away; this may be a read error. The CDR3 DNA reads TGTGCCGGCAGCTTAGGAGCGGCCGCCCAAGAGACCCAGTACTTC. This translates into CAGSLGAAAQETQYF. The genes are TRBV7-3 and TRBJ2-5, with D possibly being TRBD2 (5 bases). This CDR3 contains 15 residues. Germline V gene sequence: CDR1 SGHTA, CDR2 FQGTGA.